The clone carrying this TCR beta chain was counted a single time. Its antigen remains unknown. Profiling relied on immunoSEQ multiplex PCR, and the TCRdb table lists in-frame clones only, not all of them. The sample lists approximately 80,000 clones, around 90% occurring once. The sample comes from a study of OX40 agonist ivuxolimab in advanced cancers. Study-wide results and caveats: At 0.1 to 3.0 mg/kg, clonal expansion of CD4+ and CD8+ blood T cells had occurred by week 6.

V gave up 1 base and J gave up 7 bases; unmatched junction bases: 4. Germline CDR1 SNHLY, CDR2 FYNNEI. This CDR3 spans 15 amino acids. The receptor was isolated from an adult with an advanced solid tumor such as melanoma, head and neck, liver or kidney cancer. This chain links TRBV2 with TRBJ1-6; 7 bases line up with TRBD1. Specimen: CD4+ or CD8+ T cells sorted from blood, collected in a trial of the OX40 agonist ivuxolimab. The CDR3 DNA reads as TGTGCCAGCAGTGAAGATGGGACAGCAAATTCACCCCTCCACTTT. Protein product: CASSEDGTANSPLHF. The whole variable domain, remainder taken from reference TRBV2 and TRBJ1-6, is EPEVTQTPSHQVTQMGQEVILRCVPISNHLYFYWYRQILGQKVEFLVSFYNNEISEKSEIFDDQFSVERPDGSNFTLKIRSTKLEDSAMYFCASSEDGTANSPLHFGNGTRLTVT.